The rows below give T cell receptor beta chains drawn from one sample of a study of T-cell memory formation after mild COVID-19. TCRdb re-derived calls from the 5' RACE reads in MiXCR, one entry per CDR3 protein. The table lists hundreds of thousands of distinct CDR3 sequences, about a sixth of them singletons. The sample was PBMCs or a T cell subset sorted from them (not recorded which). All receptors come from a man younger than 35 who had mild COVID-19 (a few samples of this study predate the infection). Cell type and time point are not known. The CDR3 runs from the conserved cysteine through the conserved F or W. Each record gives: clone size, V gene, D gene, J gene, CDR3 protein, CDR3 DNA. D genes are given only for firm matches. Expanded clones get a size class; other rows say once, few or many, or leave the size out.

clone size: few
V gene: TRBV15
D gene: TRBD2
J gene: TRBJ2-5
CDR3 protein: CATSRERLAGGETQYF
CDR3 DNA: TGTGCCACCAGCCGGGAACGATTAGCGGGGGGGGAGACCCAGTACTTC

clone size: few
V gene: TRBV7-6
D gene: .
J gene: TRBJ1-4
CDR3 protein: CASSQRLGGVDEKLFF
CDR3 DNA: TGTGCCAGCAGCCAACGGCTGGGAGGGGTTGATGAAAAACTGTTTTTT

clone size: few
V gene: TRBV4-3
D gene: .
J gene: TRBJ2-1
CDR3 protein: CASSQEKGGWNEQFF
CDR3 DNA: TGCGCCAGCAGCCAAGAAAAGGGGGGCTGGAATGAGCAGTTCTTC

clone size: .
V gene: TRBV11-2
D gene: .
J gene: TRBJ2-6
CDR3 protein: CASSQARSGANVLTF
CDR3 DNA: TGTGCCAGCAGCCAAGCCCGCTCTGGGGCCAACGTCCTGACTTTC

clone size: .
V gene: TRBV11-2
D gene: .
J gene: TRBJ1-6
CDR3 protein: CASSLDRGSGTVDNSPLHF
CDR3 DNA: TGTGCCAGCAGCTTAGACCGGGGGTCAGGGACCGTCGATAATTCACCCCTCCACTTT

clone size: .
V gene: TRBV4-1
D gene: TRBD1
J gene: TRBJ1-1
CDR3 protein: CASSQGTLMAGGNTEAFF
CDR3 DNA: TGCGCCAGCAGCCAAGGAACTCTCATGGCAGGGGGGAACACTGAAGCTTTCTTT

clone size: few
V gene: TRBV4-1
D gene: TRBD2
J gene: TRBJ2-4
CDR3 protein: CASSPRGDAKNIQYF
CDR3 DNA: TGCGCCAGCAGCCCCCGGGGGGACGCCAAAAACATTCAGTACTTC

clone size: .
V gene: TRBV29-1
D gene: .
J gene: TRBJ1-1
CDR3 protein: CSVEDLRGNTEAFF
CDR3 DNA: TGCAGCGTTGAAGATCTTAGGGGGAACACTGAAGCTTTCTTT

clone size: few
V gene: TRBV24-1
D gene: TRBD1
J gene: TRBJ1-5
CDR3 protein: CATSDGRDREGQPQHF
CDR3 DNA: TGTGCCACCAGTGATGGACGGGACAGGGAGGGACAGCCCCAGCATTTT

clone size: few
V gene: TRBV10-1
D gene: .
J gene: TRBJ2-4
CDR3 protein: CASSAGDKNIQYF
CDR3 DNA: TGCGCCAGCAGTGCAGGGGACAAAAACATTCAGTACTTC

clone size: few
V gene: TRBV7-6
D gene: .
J gene: TRBJ2-3
CDR3 protein: CASSLQGEVDTQYF
CDR3 DNA: TGTGCCAGCAGCTTACAGGGCGAGGTAGATACGCAGTATTTT

clone size: few
V gene: TRBV12-3/TRBV12-4
D gene: .
J gene: TRBJ2-1
CDR3 protein: CASSFGWGEQFF
CDR3 DNA: TGTGCCAGCAGTTTCGGGTGGGGAGAGCAGTTCTTC